The source of this TCR beta chain is a study of control samples from healthy donors and cancer patients. TCRdb's copy holds only in-frame clones and misses some; the assay was immunoSEQ multiplex PCR. The table has 98,000 or so clones, approximately 82% seen once. Per the germline V gene, CDR1 is SQVTM and CDR2 is ANQGSEA. The CDR3 loop spans 13 amino acids. The V gene lost 6 bases and the J gene lost 3 bases, with 13 bases spanning the gap. This clonotype was obtained from a man aged 18 to 35 in good health. Sequences were obtained from blood. The chain employs TRBV29-1 and TRBJ2-3; D gene unclear. The CDR3 DNA reads TGCAGCGTCAAAACGCTGGGGACAGATACGCAGTATTTT. As protein: CSVKTLGTDTQYF.